This TCR beta chain was found in a study of cytomegalovirus exposure and HLA in healthy donors. The overall study: Tens of millions of unique TCR sequences came from HLA-typed donors in an early release.

Amplification used 60 Vbeta primers and 13 Jbeta primers. The method was immunoSEQ multiplex PCR; TCRdb's version includes in-frame clones alone and lacks a portion of them. The data hold approximately 170,000 clones, with about 82% observed a single time. Broader study findings: Further analysis was carried out later, and it showed several of the most significant clusters appearing linked to common viral pathogens. A later analysis found that most CMV-associated TCR beta chains appeared HLA-restricted.

Turning to this clone: What it recognizes is unknown.

The sample taken for sequencing was PBMCs. The clonotype comes from a male donor in good health and CMV-seronegative.

The CDR3 sequence: CASSFLEGNQPQHF. The CDR3 DNA is TGTGCCAGCAGTTTTTTGGAGGGCAATCAGCCCCAGCATTTT. The V gene is TRBV28, the J gene TRBJ1-5; D gene uncertain. CDR1 is MDHEN, CDR2 SYDVKM, per germline. Trimming shortened V by 3 bases and J by 2 bases, and 8 bases separated the two germline ends. This CDR3 contains 14 residues.